This record concerns one TCR beta chain sequence. This clonotype was detected many times. The antigen it binds to is not known. The sample holds no much larger clone one base away, and base qualities are not on file. This entry is derived from a study of identical twins (dated by TCRdb to about 2016). About the study as a whole: TCR alpha and beta repertoires from monozygotic twins, unrelated adults of various ages and cord blood were deep-sequenced to test whether fetal clonotypes persist. To rule out contamination, replicate twin experiments were performed at different times with different library preparation protocols.

CDR1 MNHEY and CDR2 SVGAGI were looked up in the germline V gene. V and J are truncated by 0 bases and 7 bases respectively, leaving an intervening sequence of 16 bases. Measured from the cysteine to the phenylalanine, the CDR3 is 16 residues long. CDR3 DNA is the only sequence kept; it has 48 bases, read in frame from the first base. Library generation was performed with 5' RACE. Reads for this sample came from an Illumina HiSeq 2000. A universal primer binding site was introduced by template switching, and a unique molecular identifier was present in the final cDNA, enabling accurate counting of TCR cDNA molecules. First-strand cDNA for TCR alpha and beta chains was synthesized from specific primers in the conserved constant-segment region. To control for contamination, each cDNA library was double barcoded with a SMART-Mk sample barcode plus Illumina barcodes. TruSeq adapter sequences along with Illumina sample barcodes were introduced in two successive PCR steps. The Illumina HiSeq platform was used with custom primers to sequence TCR alpha and beta cDNA libraries. The authors' pipeline ran thus. MiGEC processed the raw reads to extract unique molecular identifiers, while MiXCR was used to determine the CDR3 positions. Recombination models were inferred per individual with the repgenHMM and IGoR tools using an EM algorithm. Shared clonotypes were analyzed with the tcR package in R, and sharing was normalized by the product of cloneset sizes. To study raw recombination without the effects of thymic and clonal selection, out-of-frame nonproductive sequences were analyzed. The public sequencing data were trimmed at Q25 with fastp and processed into clonotypes with MiXCR by TCRdb, which kept only in-frame beta chains. Entries that share a CDR3 protein sequence are merged under the most common genes and DNA. TCRdb, not the authors, supplied the V and J calls. The sample profile shows about 690,000 distinct CDR3 sequences; approximately 6.1% of them were found once. In total, the top ten clones hold around 2% of the sample.

Every donor in the study was a healthy Caucasian. Three unrelated non-twin adults were additionally sequenced: a male aged 18 to 29, a male aged 50 to 60 and a female aged 50 to 60. Miltenyi CD45RO+ enrichment and human naive T-cell isolation kits were used to isolate memory (CD45RO+) and naive T cells from PBMC. General findings and caveats noted by the study authors: Excess twin sharing in beta out-of-frame sequences was weaker because fewer shared sequences lowered the signal-to-noise ratio. Compared with coincidental sharing between unrelated individuals, out-of-frame TCR alpha sequences shared between twins showed an excess of sequences with low generation probability. In monozygotic twins, out-of-frame TCR alpha sharing was systematically underestimated by recombination models, although the models agreed with sharing between unrelated individuals. Because the same donors could not be followed over many years, conclusions were based on cross-sectional statistical analysis. Zero-insertion analyses could be partly confounded by invariant T cells such as MAIT and iNKT, though diverse VJ usage argued against such confounding for most clonotypes. Fewer insertions were carried by abundant cord blood beta clonotypes, a similar but weaker trend appeared in young adult naive repertoires, and no such trend appeared in memory repertoires.

Sequencing was done on a sample of naive T cells sorted from blood. The cell subset or site label on this specimen signifies: cells isolated with a human naive T-cell isolation kit. The clonotype was recovered from a man younger than 30 in good health. The chain was built from TRBV6-5 and TRBJ2-1, with TRBD2 tentatively as D gene (5 bases match). DNA sequence: TGTGCCAGCAGTTACTCGTTAACGGGGAGAGGAAATGAGCAGTTCTTC. The translation is CASSYSLTGRGNEQFF.